The source of this T cell receptor beta chain is a study of blood T cells in healthy people across ages (dated by TCRdb to about 2015). Background for the entire study: Template switching captured roughly one uniquely barcoded TCR beta cDNA molecule per two T cells in model experiments. To track age-related changes in TCR beta repertoire diversity, the study relied on deep sequencing normalized with unique cDNA molecular identifiers. The donors were divided into four age groups: young (average roughly 15 years), middle-aged (about 40), aged (about 61) and long-lived (about 80). To avoid experimental bias, donors of different ages were randomly spread across the sequencing lanes. Two additional independent replicas of 1 million unique cDNA reads from the same blood draw were analyzed for two donors (one aged 18 to 29 and one aged 80 or older).

The approximately 40 donors, aged 6 to 90 years, were systemically healthy Caucasian individuals from Russia. Each donor gave about 9.7 milliliters of peripheral blood, drawn into EDTA-treated Vacutainer tubes. Ficoll-Paque density-gradient centrifugation was used to isolate PBMCs, with at least 7 million per sample. Trizol reagent was used to extract total RNA from PBMCs, with at least 6 micrograms per sample. For every donor, an aliquot of PBMCs went through flow cytometry to measure the percentages of naive CD45RAhigh/CD27high T cells. Study-wide conclusions, independent of this receptor: Compared with the aged group, the long-lived group had more naive CD4+ T cells, fewer expanded clones and increased TCR diversity, suggesting age selection. Since profiling was done on bulk unsorted PBMCs, naive and antigen-experienced compartments could not be conclusively compared. There was a strong correlation between observed TCR beta diversity and the percentage of naive T cells measured by flow cytometry. Observed TCR beta diversity per million T cells fell roughly linearly with age, and a significant reduction was already apparent by age roughly 40. The CMV infection status of donors was not known, potentially confounding age-related changes in expanded clonotypes. Estimates of total diversity based on one million sequenced T cells were considered lower bounds and underestimates.

The library relied on 5' RACE. A second roughly 6 to 12 cycle PCR used a sample-barcoded 5' primer and a J-beta primer mix. A unique molecular identifier was introduced onto each TCR beta cDNA molecule by a template-switch 5' adaptor carrying 12 random nucleotides. At least 3 million CDR3-containing paired-end reads were obtained from each sample. All of the RNA was converted into first-strand cDNA using the Mint cDNA synthesis kit, with a TRBC-specific oligonucleotide serving as the primer. Following uracil-DNA glycosylase treatment, all cDNA underwent a first 18-cycle PCR with the universal primers M1SS and BC2_uni_R. Per the authors' processing: For normalization, 1 million high-quality reads, each with a distinct molecular identifier, were randomly selected from each sample. Instead of being binned into consensus sequences, reads that shared molecular identifiers were thrown out. MiTCR, with a Q25 quality threshold and the strictest error-elimination algorithm, was used for CDR3 identification, clonotype clustering and error correction. Lower-bound total TCR beta diversity was estimated with a nonparametric unseen species model using Euler transformation. In-frame beta chains were kept once TCRdb had trimmed the public reads at Q25 with fastp and called clones with MiXCR. When rows share a CDR3 protein, they turn into one entry using the most common DNA and genes. TCRdb's processing, not the authors' own work, is the source of the V and J calls. This sample gives 1.5 million to 2 million distinct CDR3 sequences in total; about 39% of them show up just once. About 21% of the sample is taken by the ten largest.

In the case of this clonotype: Which antigen it targets is not known. No clone much larger than this one lies a single base away; base qualities are absent.

The sample comprised blood. This clonotype originated in a human donor in good health.

CDR3 sequence: CSASLSTGTDYGYTF. The DNA is as follows: TGCAGTGCTAGTCTCTCTACCGGGACAGACTATGGCTACACCTTC. This chain joins TRBV20-1 to TRBJ1-2; 7 junctional bases match TRBD1. The germline V gene encodes CDR1 DFQATT and CDR2 SNEGSKA (reference sequence). V has 3 bases trimmed and J has 3 bases trimmed; junction bases matching no gene number 10. Including cysteine and phenylalanine, the CDR3 has 15 amino acids. The CDR3 DNA has 45 bases and is translated from base 1.